This T cell receptor (beta chain) is from a study of blood T cell repertoires in COVID-19. Overall study context: PBMCs, B-cell-depleted T cells, or T cells were the source of the cDNA or gDNA that made up the material.

Germline loops: CDR1 SGHNT, CDR2 YYREEE (reference sequence). CDR3 length equals 15 residues. Trimming took off 4 bases at V and 5 bases at J, with 19 bases between the two ends. Per the original data handling: Amplification from reference gene primers served as the basis for estimated nucleated cell counts. TCRdb's table, derived via immunoSEQ multiplex PCR, lists solely in-frame clones and lacks some. That table gives V, J and clone size, and the DNA gave D and trimming. In the table there are approximately 67,000 clones, 91% of which are singletons. The sequence was collected from a human donor in a cohort sampled during active COVID-19. V and J are TRBV5-4 and TRBJ2-7; D perhaps matches TRBD1 (5 bases). The sample taken for sequencing was peripheral blood. In nucleotides, the CDR3 is TGTGCCAGCAGCGCGGACAATTTTCGAACTAACGAGCAGTACTTC. This sequence encodes CASSADNFRTNEQYF. The whole variable domain, filled in from reference TRBV5-4 and TRBJ2-7, reads ETGVTQSPTHLIKTRGQQVTLRCSSQSGHNTVSWYQQALGQGPQFIFQYYREEENGRGNFPPRFSGLQFPNYSSELNVNALELDDSALYLCASSADNFRTNEQYFGPGTRLTVT.